The clone carrying this T cell receptor (beta chain) was seen only a few times. The antigen remains undetermined. The CDR3 loop spans 14 amino acids. Deletions cut 1 base from V and 7 bases from J, with 11 bases between. Germline values: CDR1 LGHNA, CDR2 YNFKEQ. The data were taken from a study of cytomegalovirus exposure and HLA in healthy donors. Healthy bone marrow donors formed the donor group. Study outcomes and limitations: Differences between HLA loci emerged in a later analysis of TCR association rates, with DRB1 most and HLA-C fewest. Both high specificity and high sensitivity reportedly marked the classifier's diagnosis of cytomegalovirus status. Compared with the roughly 700-donor mean, an Asian-associated ancestry cluster reportedly had fewer N-insertions, according to a later analysis.

The PCR had 60 Vbeta and 13 Jbeta primers. Clones were read by immunoSEQ multiplex PCR, and TCRdb kept only the in-frame ones, dropping some. The sample lists 95,000 to 150,000 clones, roughly 9% seen once, with around 6% in the top ten. The genes are TRBV4-2 and TRBJ1-5, with D possibly matching TRBD1 (6 bases). Sequencing was performed on PBMCs. The sequence derives from a woman between 35 and 50 years old in good health and CMV-seropositive. The CDR3 DNA reads TGTGCCAGCAGCCAAGGACCAGGGGAGCAGCCCCAGCATTTT. Translating it yields CASSQGPGEQPQHF.